The entry below gives a single T cell receptor (beta chain) sequence along with its context. Its matching antigen is unknown. The CDR3 sequence is 10 residues long. CDR1 is SQVTM, CDR2 ANQGSEA, per germline. Trimming took off 4 bases at V and 10 bases at J, with 8 bases between the two ends. This sample is part of a study of CD8+CD57+ T cells in acquired aplastic anemia. TCR beta VDJ combinations and CDR3 sequences were profiled from genomic DNA. MiXCR, run by TCRdb on the reads, gives a single entry per CDR3 protein. In the table there are approximately 150,000 distinct CDR3 sequences, 70% to 75% of which are singletons. Patients who underwent sequencing had shown CD8+CD57+ cell expansion by flow cytometry. The study, taken as a whole, reports: There were 25 to 35 CD8+ CDR3 sequences that occurred in both patients and controls.

The receptor was isolated from a human donor with aplastic anemia. The rearrangement links TRBV29-1 to TRBJ2-1; no firm D call. The source material was sorted CD4+, CD8+, or CD8+CD57+ T cells (not recorded which) from PBMCs. This CDR3 reads CSVVAQEQFF. The CDR3 DNA is TGCAGCGTTGTTGCCCAAGAGCAGTTCTTC.